The T cell receptor (beta chain) under discussion was sequenced for a study of neurological immune-mediated disorders. About the research overall: There were some 34 multiple sclerosis patients. Of these, around 30 had relapsing-remitting MS and 3 had secondary progressive MS.

This CDR3 spans 15 amino acids. V was clipped by 5 bases and J by 0 bases; unmatched bases: 4. Germline V lookup: CDR1 SEHNR, CDR2 FQNEAQ (reference sequence). Via MiXCR, TCRdb re-called the 5' RACE reads, giving one row per CDR3 protein. The sample includes 110,000 or so distinct CDR3 sequences, 3.2% of them seen just once. This clonotype was detected ten times or more. The sequenced material came from PBMCs. J is TRBJ2-5 and V is TRBV7-9, with 9 bases aligning to TRBD2. This sequence was found in a woman aged 25 to 39 with multiple sclerosis. The CDR3 loop is CASSDRLADQETQYF. The CDR3, as DNA: TGTGCCAGCAGCGACCGACTAGCGGACCAAGAGACCCAGTACTTC.